One sample yielded the 11 T cell receptor beta chains listed below, sequenced in a study of blood T cell repertoires in COVID-19. Produced via immunoSEQ multiplex PCR; TCRdb's table is partial and in-frame only. The sample consists of approximately 230,000 clones, 88% of them appearing once. The specimen sequenced was PBMCs or T cells enriched from blood (not recorded which). Receptors were obtained from a woman aged 50 to 60 with acute COVID-19.

J is TRBJ2-7 and V is TRBV28; TRBD2 agrees at 8 bases. This CDR3 spans 14 amino acids. V lost 6 bases, J lost 7 bases, and 11 bases stayed unmatched. The germline CDR1 and CDR2 sequences are MDHEN and SYDVKM. DNA for the CDR3: TGTGCCAGCAGCCTTCTGCGGGGGGCCTGGGAGCAGTACTTC. Its protein product is CASSLLRGAWEQYF.

This chain connects TRBV28 to TRBJ2-2, with 10 nucleotides matching TRBD2. The CDR3 totals 16 residues. Germline-derived CDR1 and CDR2 are MDHEN and SYDVKM. The V segment lost 7 bases and the J segment 4 bases; nucleotides outside the gene matches: 9. As DNA, the CDR3 is TGTGCCAGCACCCCTGGGGCTAGCGGGAGCACCGGGGAGCTGTTTTTT. Protein product: CASTPGASGSTGELFF.

This chain uses TRBV18 with TRBJ1-2, with D possibly TRBD1 on 5 matching bases. This CDR3 spans 16 amino acids. CDR1 KGHSH and CDR2 LQKENI come from the germline V gene. Trimming cost V 0 bases and J 2 bases, with 13 bases left between them. The CDR3 DNA reads TGTGCCAGCTCACCACCAGGGGCTGACAAAAACTATGGCTACACCTTC. Encoded protein: CASSPPGADKNYGYTF.

The chain joins TRBV7-2 to TRBJ2-7, with 12 bases identical to TRBD2. The ends lost 5 bases at V and 5 bases at J; junction bases unmatched: 10. Germline loops: CDR1 SGHTA, CDR2 FQGNSA. The CDR3 runs to 16 residues. The CDR3 is CASSTSSGRANHEQYF. For the CDR3, the DNA is TGTGCCAGCAGCACCTCTAGCGGGAGGGCCAATCACGAGCAGTACTTC. Full variable domain (rest looked up from reference TRBV7-2 and TRBJ2-7): GAGVSQSPSNKVTEKGKDVELRCDPISGHTALYWYRQSLGQGLEFLIYFQGNSAPDKSGLPSDRFSAERTGGSVSTLTIQRTQQEDSAVYLCASSTSSGRANHEQYFGPGTRLTVT.

The chain recombines TRBV7-2 with TRBJ2-1; 11 bases are shared with TRBD2. Germline V CDR1 and CDR2: SGHTA, FQGNSA. The junction had 7 bases not matched to a gene; V was cut back by 2 bases and J by 4 bases. CDR3 size: 17 residues. Here the CDR3 DNA reads TGTGCCAGCAGCTTATTGACTAGCGGGACCTTATACAATGAGCAGTTCTTC. Translating gives CASSLLTSGTLYNEQFF.

A single count supports this clone. This chain uses TRBV9 with TRBJ2-7, with 11 positions matching TRBD1. The CDR3 has 15 amino acids. Germline CDR1 reads SGDLS; CDR2 reads YYNGEE. Trimming cost V 4 bases and J 7 bases; bases outside gene matches: 10. CDR3 sequence (DNA): TGTGCCAGCAGCCCCAGGACAGGGGGCCTTGGGGAGCAGTACTTC. It encodes CASSPRTGGLGEQYF.

The chain combines TRBV10-2 with TRBJ2-1; 11 bases align to TRBD2. Germline-derived CDR1 and CDR2 are WSHSY and SAAADI. The CDR3 contains 19 residues. The trim removed 6 bases at V and 4 bases at J, leaving 17 bases unmatched. The CDR3 DNA reads as TGCGCCAGCAGGCAGACTAGCGGGGACCAACTCTCCCGTTACAATGAGCAGTTCTTC. It codes for CASRQTSGDQLSRYNEQFF.

The rearrangement links TRBV5-1 to TRBJ2-7; 8 bases line up with TRBD1. Germline V gives CDR1 SGHRS, CDR2 YFSETQ. Losses at the gene ends were 1 base for V and 0 bases for J; bases not matched to a gene: 3. This CDR3 is built from 15 residues. As DNA, the CDR3 is TGCGCCAGCAGCTTGTCAGGGGGCCTCTCCTACGAGCAGTACTTC. This sequence encodes CASSLSGGLSYEQYF.

V gene TRBV4-1 combines with J gene TRBJ2-7; 10 bases align to TRBD1. With 3 bases clipped from V and 1 base from J, the junction kept 6 bases outside the gene matches. CDR3 length: 16 amino acids. Germline CDR1 reads MGHRA; CDR2 reads YSYEKL. CDR3 loop: CASSHYPDRGSYEQYF. For the CDR3, the DNA is TGCGCCAGCAGCCATTATCCGGACAGGGGGTCCTACGAGCAGTACTTC.

DNA of the CDR3: TGTGCCAGCAGCCAACACAGGGGCGGCTACACCTTC. Translated, it gives CASSQHRGGYTF. The V call is TRBV14, the J call TRBJ1-2, with TRBD1 matching over 7 bases. The CDR3 loop spans 12 amino acids. The junction had 2 bases not matched to a gene; V was cut back by 2 bases and J by 8 bases. CDR1 is SGHDN, CDR2 FVKESK, per germline.

V is TRBV27 and J is TRBJ1-1, with TRBD1 matching over 8 bases. From germline, CDR1 is MNHEY and CDR2 SMNVEV (reference sequence). The V and J ends lost 8 bases and 1 base, in that order; junction bases with no gene match: 3. The CDR3 extends over 13 amino acids. The CDR3 reads CASYGTGNTEAFF. Here the CDR3 DNA reads TGTGCCAGCTATGGGACAGGGAACACTGAAGCTTTCTTT.